These T cell receptor beta chains were read from a single sample in a study of blood T cell repertoires in COVID-19. Method: immunoSEQ multiplex PCR; TCRdb's copy keeps in-frame clones and lacks some. Among about 220,000 clones listed, roughly 85% were seen once. Sequencing used peripheral blood. The receptor set was obtained from a man aged 25 to 40 who had recovered from COVID-19. CDR3s include the opening cysteine and the closing phenylalanine or tryptophan. Fields, in order: clone size, D gene, J gene, V gene, CDR3 protein, CDR3 DNA. D genes are given only for firm matches. The size of a clone is reported for some rows only, either as once, few or many, or as a class for expanded clones.

.,.,TRBJ2-7,TRBV6-5,CASSLRDIYEQYF,TGTGCCAGCAGCCTCCGGGACATCTACGAGCAGTACTTC
.,.,TRBJ2-7,TRBV5-5,CASSPRETYEQYF,TGTGCCAGCAGCCCCCGGGAGACCTACGAGCAGTACTTC
.,.,TRBJ1-2,TRBV7-9,CASSLSSDGYTF,TGTGCCAGCAGCTTATCCAGTGATGGCTACACCTTC
once,.,TRBJ2-5,TRBV6-2/TRBV6-3,CASSPGGVADPRETQYF,TGTGCCAGCAGCCCTGGTGGTGTAGCGGACCCGAGGGAGACCCAGTACTTC
.,TRBD1,TRBJ2-7,TRBV12-3/TRBV12-4,CASRLDRAYEQYF,TGTGCCAGCAGACTAGACAGGGCCTACGAGCAGTACTTC
.,.,TRBJ2-5,TRBV19,CASSIIGGLETQYF,TGTGCCAGTAGTATCATCGGTGGTTTGGAGACCCAGTACTTC
.,.,TRBJ2-7,TRBV9,CASSSRPRSSEQYF,TGTGCCAGCAGCTCCCGTCCTAGGAGCTCCGAGCAGTACTTC
.,TRBD2,TRBJ2-7,TRBV11-3,CASSRSGGAPYEQYF,TGTGCCAGCAGTCGCAGCGGGGGGGCCCCCTACGAGCAGTACTTC
.,.,TRBJ2-7,TRBV7-9,CASTPGIGTYEQYF,TGTGCCAGCACCCCCGGGATAGGGACCTACGAGCAGTACTTC
.,.,TRBJ1-2,TRBV25-1,CASRGDGGGVNYGYTF,TGTGCCAGCAGAGGGGACGGCGGGGGGGTAAACTATGGCTACACCTTC